This T cell receptor beta chain derives from a study of identical twins. Study-wide results and limits: Memory repertoires showed no such pattern, whereas abundant cord blood beta clonotypes carried fewer insertions.

This clonotype is a singleton in its sample. What it binds is not known. A universal primer site was incorporated via template switching, and the cDNA contained unique molecular identifiers. MiXCR was run by TCRdb on the 5' RACE reads, yielding one entry per CDR3 protein. The data hold roughly 570,000 distinct CDR3 sequences, with nearly 10% observed a single time. These data were likewise used in another study, on yellow fever vaccine responses in identical twins. As reported in that work: Reported findings indicate that twins' vaccine T cell responses seemed partially convergent, partially personalized.

The sequenced material came from PBMCs. This receptor was obtained from a woman aged 18-30 years in good health.

CDR3 nucleotides: TGTGCCAGCAGGACGACCTTGGGGAATGAGCAGTTCTTC. This codes for CASRTTLGNEQFF. This chain connects TRBV6-2 or TRBV6-3 to TRBJ2-1, with D hard to call. The CDR3 totals 13 residues. The V and J ends lost 6 bases and 7 bases respectively, with 13 bases between them. From germline, CDR1 is MNHEY and CDR2 SVGEGT.